This T cell receptor beta chain comes out of a study of PD-L1 blockade in urothelial cancer. As for the study in general: Treatment start was followed by blood analysis at 3 weeks (second dose) and again at 6 weeks. Notes on the study in general: Having blood TCR clonality under the median before treatment predicted better survival.

About this clone itself: Its antigen remains unidentified.

PCRs each included synthetic TCR analog templates spiked in. Repertoires were generated with immunoSEQ multiplex PCR, while TCRdb's copy carries only in-frame clones and drops some. The profile shows 20,000 to 30,000 clones, around nine tenths of them singletons. CDR3 length: 14 residues. Germline-derived CDR1 and CDR2 are MNHEY and SVGAGI. Trimming took 8 bases from V and 2 from J; bases not matched to a gene: 8. Here the sequenced sample was PBMCs, taken around atezolizumab (anti-PD-L1) treatment. The receptor comes from a man in his forties or fifties with urothelial cancer. J is TRBJ2-7 and V is TRBV6-5; 8 bases align to TRBD1. The CDR3 protein is CASEGRQGTYEQYF. In nucleotides, the CDR3 is TGTGCCAGCGAAGGTCGACAGGGGACCTACGAGCAGTACTTC.